This TCR beta chain was captured by sequencing in a study of cytomegalovirus exposure and HLA in healthy donors. The study, taken as a whole, reports: Apparent HLA restriction characterized most CMV-associated TCR beta chains in a later analysis. Listed as cytomegalovirus-associated were 150 to 200 TCR beta chains. A later analysis found common viral pathogens apparently linked to several of the most significant clusters. In an earlier analysis, about 90% or about 30%: the productive usage of most TCR beta V segments.

In the PCR, 60 Vbeta and 13 Jbeta primers were used. Sequenced by immunoSEQ multiplex PCR; TCRdb stores in-frame clones only, minus some. The sample has about 200,000 clones; the top ten hold approximately 6.9%. In germline, CDR1 is SQVTM, CDR2 ANQGSEA. V was clipped by 3 bases and J by 12 bases, with 12 bases between them. This CDR3 has 11 amino acids. On this clone itself: Its antigen is not identified.

The chain uses TRBV29-1 and TRBJ2-1, with D perhaps matching TRBD2 (6 bases). This clonotype was obtained from a man aged 25 to 45 in good health and CMV-seronegative. Input material: PBMCs. The CDR3 region has the DNA TGCAGCGTTGAGGAGCTAGCGCCGCAGTTCTTC. Protein product: CSVEELAPQFF.